Below are 14 T cell receptor beta chains sequenced from a single sample in a study of blood T cell repertoires in COVID-19 (dated by TCRdb to the early 2020s). The library was generated by the immunoSEQ multiplex PCR assay. Imported from immuneACCESS, the table was reduced by TCRdb to in-frame sequences with V and J called. These copies leave out some clones; in studies compared against another copy, an unresolved V gene accounts for under half, and the cause of the remainder is not known. The sample data list some 250,000 clones, and more than 70% of these were observed just once. The top ten hold 0.99% of the sample. The sequenced sample consisted of peripheral blood. The source of these receptors is a woman aged 40 to 50 who had recovered from COVID-19.

The J gene is TRBJ1-2, the V gene TRBV5-4, with TRBD1 as a possible D gene (5 bases). The V end was cut by 4 bases, the J end by 6 bases, with 13 bases between. There are 13 residues in the CDR3. The germline V gene encodes CDR1 SGHNT and CDR2 YYREEE (reference sequence). The CDR3 here is CASSPGGTDGYTF. For the CDR3, the DNA is TGTGCCAGCAGCCCTGGGGGGACGGATGGCTACACCTTC. Filled out from reference TRBV5-4 and TRBJ1-2, the complete variable domain reads ETGVTQSPTHLIKTRGQQVTLRCSSQSGHNTVSWYQQALGQGPQFIFQYYREEENGRGNFPPRFSGLQFPNYSSELNVNALELDDSALYLCASSPGGTDGYTFGSGTRLTVV.

In its sample, this clone was seen once. The chain links TRBV13 to TRBJ2-3, with TRBD2 matching 8 bases. Germline trimming cut 5 bases from V and 6 bases from J; bases unmatched to any gene: 10. The CDR3 length is 15 residues. The germline V gene has CDR1 PRHDT and CDR2 FYEKMQ (reference sequence). CDR3 region: CASSPGGGGPDTQYF. CDR3 sequence (DNA): TGTGCCAGCAGCCCCGGGGGGGGAGGGCCCGATACGCAGTATTTT.

The chain employs TRBV2 and TRBJ2-3; D may be TRBD1 (7 bases). The CDR3 spans 17 residues. Germline V gene sequence: CDR1 SNHLY, CDR2 FYNNEI. V was pared by 8 bases and J by 4 bases, with 25 bases between. CDR3 residues: CASLARGQGEWADTQYF. DNA for the CDR3: TGTGCCAGCCTCGCCCGGGGGCAGGGGGAGTGGGCAGATACGCAGTATTTT.

As concerns this clone: The sample contains more than one DNA sequence encoding this CDR3. The V and J genes are TRBV7-9 and TRBJ1-5, with 9 bases aligning to TRBD1. The CDR3 covers 14 residues. Germline CDR1 SEHNR, CDR2 FQNEAQ (reference sequence). J lost 4 bases, V lost 5 bases, and 3 bases had no gene match. The DNA for the CDR3 is TGTGCCAGCAGCCCGACAGGGGGTAATCAGCCCCAGCATTTT. Amino acids: CASSPTGGNQPQHF. Looking up the rest from reference TRBV7-9 and TRBJ1-5 gives the full variable domain: DTGVSQNPRHKITKRGQNVTFRCDPISEHNRLYWYRQTLGQGPEFLTYFQNEAQLEKSRLLSDRFSAERPKGSFSTLEIQRTEQGDSAMYLCASSPTGGNQPQHFGDGTRLSIL.

This CDR3 reads CASTYRSYGYTF. The CDR3 DNA reads TGTGCCAGCACTTACAGGTCCTATGGCTACACCTTC. This chain uses TRBV2 with TRBJ1-2; TRBD1 might be the D (5 bases). The V end was cut by 7 bases, the J end by 4 bases, with 10 bases between. This CDR3 comprises 12 residues. Germline CDR1 reads SNHLY; CDR2 reads FYNNEI.

V and J are TRBV24-1 and TRBJ2-4; 7 bases fit TRBD2. This CDR3 spans 17 amino acids. V shed 4 bases and J 3 bases; nucleotides not matched to a gene: 11. The V gene's germline CDR1 is KGHDR and CDR2 SFDVKD. CDR3: CATSDPGRAGGKNIQYF. DNA for the CDR3: TGTGCCACCAGTGACCCTGGGAGGGCCGGGGGCAAAAACATTCAGTACTTC.

The chain has TRBV5-4 and TRBJ2-1; the match to TRBD1 covers 7 bases. The CDR3 has 15 residues. Losses at the gene ends were 9 bases for V and 2 bases for J; bases not matched to a gene: 11. Germline V gene lookup returns CDR1 SGHNT and CDR2 YYREEE (reference sequence). CDR3 sequence reads: CATSGPQGAYNEQFF. CDR3 DNA sequence: TGTGCCACCTCAGGGCCGCAGGGGGCCTACAATGAGCAGTTCTTC.

The chain links TRBV7-3 to TRBJ2-2; the D is unclear. Germline lookup yields CDR1 SGHTA and CDR2 FQGTGA. The CDR3 runs 14 residues. V was cut by 6 bases and J by 0 bases, with 8 bases left in between. The CDR3 reads CASRKLPNTGELFF. The CDR3 DNA is TGTGCCAGCAGAAAGCTTCCGAACACCGGGGAGCTGTTTTTT.

This chain links TRBV9 with TRBJ1-3, with 8 positions matching TRBD1. Germline CDR1 reads SGDLS; CDR2 reads YYNGEE. The trim removed 4 bases at V and 0 bases at J, leaving 6 bases unmatched. This CDR3 has 16 amino acids. CDR3 amino acids: CASSLRTGYSGNTIYF. In DNA, the CDR3 is TGTGCCAGCAGCCTCCGGACAGGGTACTCTGGAAACACCATATATTTT.

CDR3 region: CASSRPDYTSSYEQYF. The CDR3 DNA reads TGTGCCAGCAGCCGCCCCGACTATACCAGCTCCTACGAGCAGTACTTC. The chain joins TRBV11-3 to TRBJ2-7; D is perhaps TRBD2 (5 bases). Germline CDR1 is SGHNT and CDR2 is YENEEA. Trimming removed 5 bases at V and 0 bases at J, with 17 bases between. The length of the CDR3 is 16 residues.

The CDR3 protein is CASSLVLAGGAQYF. The CDR3 DNA follows: TGTGCCAGCAGCTTAGTCCTAGCGGGAGGTGCGCAGTATTTT. The genes are TRBV7-8 and TRBJ2-3; 11 positions match TRBD2. The V and J ends lost 1 base and 10 bases, in that order; junction bases with no gene match: 4. Germline CDR1 reads SGHVS; CDR2 reads FQNEAQ. The CDR3 runs 14 residues. The variable domain in full, with the rest retrieved from reference TRBV7-8 and TRBJ2-3, is GAGVSQSPRYKVAKRGQDVALRCDPISGHVSLFWYQQALGQGPEFLTYFQNEAQLDKSGLPSDRFFAERPEGSVSTLKIQRTQQEDSAVYLCASSLVLAGGAQYFGPGTRLTVL.

The chain joins TRBV7-2 to TRBJ2-3; 14 nucleotides agree with TRBD2. V was pared by 5 bases and J by 9 bases, with 10 bases of the junction left unmatched. The germline gives CDR1 SGHTA, CDR2 FQGNSA. This CDR3 is 16 amino acids long. CDR3 DNA: TGTGCCAGCAGCCCTGGGGGGACTAGCGGGAGCGCCACGCAGTATTTT. It yields the protein CASSPGGTSGSATQYF. Together with reference TRBV7-2 and TRBJ2-3, the CDR3 gives the full variable domain: GAGVSQSPSNKVTEKGKDVELRCDPISGHTALYWYRQSLGQGLEFLIYFQGNSAPDKSGLPSDRFSAERTGGSVSTLTIQRTQQEDSAVYLCASSPGGTSGSATQYFGPGTRLTVL.

This chain uses TRBV5-5 with TRBJ1-1; 12 bases are shared with TRBD1. The CDR3 is 14 residues long. V gave up 4 bases and J gave up 11 bases; unmatched junction bases: 9. Germline V lookup: CDR1 SGHKS, CDR2 YYEKEE (reference sequence). Here the CDR3 DNA reads TGTGCCAGCAGCCCCGGGACAGGGGGCTCCCGGGCTTTCTTT. Amino acids: CASSPGTGGSRAFF.

The chain joins TRBV19 to TRBJ2-7, with D maybe TRBD1 (6 bases). V lost 4 bases to trimming and J lost 4 bases, with 14 bases between them. The CDR3 runs to 14 residues. Germline CDR1 is LNHDA and CDR2 is SQIVND (reference sequence). The CDR3: CASSTHRVRYEQYV. CDR3 in DNA: TGTGCCAGTAGTACCCACAGGGTGAGGTACGAGCAGTACGTC.